The clone carrying this TCR beta chain was observed a handful of times. The target antigen is unknown. Deletions cut 2 bases from V and 0 bases from J, with 8 bases between. CDR3 length: 15 residues. Germline loops: CDR1 SGHVS, CDR2 FNYEAQ. The record originates from a study of post-analysis software for immune sequencing data. Study-wide results and limits: Compared with controls, patients had more of about five TRBV segments, including TRBV5-6, TRBV5-1 and TRBV20-1.

Sequencing libraries made from TCR beta cDNA carried unique molecular identifiers. TCRdb reprocessed the PCR reads via MiXCR and lists one record per CDR3 protein. Of under 200,000 distinct CDR3 sequences in the sample, approximately 35% were seen once. The chain joins TRBV7-6 to TRBJ2-1, with unresolved D. The clonotype was recovered from a girl aged 10 to 17 with multiple sclerosis. The input for sequencing was blood, taken after autologous hematopoietic stem cell transplantation. The CDR3: CASSLQRNSYNEQFF. CDR3 nucleotide sequence: TGTGCCAGCAGCTTACAAAGAAACTCCTACAATGAGCAGTTCTTC.